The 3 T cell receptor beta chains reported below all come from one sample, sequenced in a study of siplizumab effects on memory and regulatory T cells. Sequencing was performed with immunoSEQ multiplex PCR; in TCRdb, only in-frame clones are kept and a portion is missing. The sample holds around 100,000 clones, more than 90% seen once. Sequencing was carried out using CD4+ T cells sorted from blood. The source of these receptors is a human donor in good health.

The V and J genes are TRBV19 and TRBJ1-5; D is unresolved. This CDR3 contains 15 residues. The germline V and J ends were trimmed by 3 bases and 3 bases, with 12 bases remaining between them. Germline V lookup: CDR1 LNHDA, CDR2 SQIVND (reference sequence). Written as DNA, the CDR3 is TGTGCCAGTAGTATGGTAGGGCAAATCAATCAGCCCCAGCATTTT. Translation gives CASSMVGQINQPQHF.

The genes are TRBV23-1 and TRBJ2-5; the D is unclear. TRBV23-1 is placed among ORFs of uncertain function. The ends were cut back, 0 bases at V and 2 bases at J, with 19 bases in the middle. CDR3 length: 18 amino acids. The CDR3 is CASSQSTRIGRIQETQYF. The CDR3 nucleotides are TGCGCCAGCAGTCAATCGACCCGGATCGGCCGCATACAAGAGACCCAGTACTTC.

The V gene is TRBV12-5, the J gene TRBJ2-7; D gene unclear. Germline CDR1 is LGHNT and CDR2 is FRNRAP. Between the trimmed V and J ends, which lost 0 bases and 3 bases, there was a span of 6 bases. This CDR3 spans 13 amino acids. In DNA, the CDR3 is TGTGCTAGTGGTTTGGTAGATGTCTACGAGCAGTACTTC. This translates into CASGLVDVYEQYF.